This TCR beta chain derives from a study of T-cell reconstitution after alpha-beta-depleted transplantation in children. General study results and limits: At one year after transplant, newly produced T cells mostly accounted for T-cell counts and diversity.

Using unique molecular identifiers, the investigators prepared the TCRbeta library. TCRdb called the PCR reads again in MiXCR, with one record for every CDR3 protein. The sample has 440,000 or so distinct CDR3 sequences, about 45% seen once. Remarks on this clonotype: The antigen remains undetermined.

The source is a girl aged 2-10 years with aplastic anemia, due to receive a stem cell transplant. The specimen was PBMCs, collected before TCRalphabeta/CD19-depleted stem cell transplant.

The CDR3 bases are TGTGCCAGCAACCGGGGGTGCGAGCAGTACTTC. Its protein is CASNRGCEQYF. The rearrangement joins TRBV28 to TRBJ2-7; D is perhaps TRBD2 (6 bases). The CDR3 totals 11 residues. The V gene lost 7 bases and the J gene lost 6 bases, with 10 bases spanning the gap. From germline, CDR1 is MDHEN and CDR2 SYDVKM.